These 27 T cell receptor beta chains originate from one sample sequenced in a study of T-cell memory formation after mild COVID-19 (TCRdb year 2021). Library prep was done by 5' RACE. Sequencing used an Illumina NovaSeq 6000. TCRdb reprocessed the public reads (quality trimming at Q25 with fastp, clone calling with MiXCR) and kept in-frame beta chains. Rows are combined by CDR3 protein, so each entry shows the most common genes and DNA. The sample table lists hundreds of thousands of distinct CDR3 sequences, 18% of them with a count of one. The ten largest account for 9% to 15% of the sample. Material for sequencing was PBMCs or a T cell subset sorted from them (not recorded which). The origin of the receptors is an adult woman who had mild COVID-19 (a few samples of this study predate the infection). The sample titles of this study are shuffled in the database, so cell type and time point are left out; the donor was told from shared clones.

This clonotype was observed a handful of times. V usage is TRBV2 and J usage is TRBJ2-5, with TRBD1 as a possible D gene (6 bases). There are 14 residues in the CDR3. V was shortened by 6 bases and J by 0 bases, with 11 bases between the two germline ends. Germline CDR1 and CDR2: SNHLY and FYNNEI. The CDR3 is CASSRDTHQETQYF. The CDR3 nucleotides read TGTGCCAGCAGCCGGGACACCCACCAAGAGACCCAGTACTTC. The whole variable domain, filled in from reference TRBV2 and TRBJ2-5, reads EPEVTQTPSHQVTQMGQEVILRCVPISNHLYFYWYRQILGQKVEFLVSFYNNEISEKSEIFDDQFSVERPDGSNFTLKIRSTKLEDSAMYFCASSRDTHQETQYFGPGTRLLVL.

The chain recombines TRBV12-3 or TRBV12-4 with TRBJ1-2; D call uncertain. V lost 3 bases, J lost 7 bases, and 15 bases lay in between. The CDR3 covers 14 residues. This chain's CDR3 is CASSFEDGVAGYTF. In DNA, the CDR3 is TGTGCCAGCAGTTTCGAAGACGGGGTTGCTGGCTACACCTTC.

This chain uses TRBV5-1 with TRBJ2-1; D call uncertain. The V gene lost 0 bases and the J gene lost 8 bases, with 6 bases spanning the gap. Germline V gene sequence: CDR1 SGHRS, CDR2 YFSETQ. The CDR3 has 12 amino acids. CDR3 nucleotides: TGCGCCAGCAGCTTGGCCGGTCATGAGCAGTTCTTC. This sequence encodes CASSLAGHEQFF.

This clonotype was counted only a few times. The V and J genes are TRBV9 and TRBJ2-3; 9 bases align to TRBD1. Trimming took 3 bases from V and 3 from J; bases not matched to a gene: 8. Germline values: CDR1 SGDLS, CDR2 YYNGEE. This CDR3 has 16 amino acids. The CDR3 sequence is CASSALLQGATDTQYF. The DNA of the CDR3 is TGTGCCAGCAGCGCCTTACTACAGGGGGCAACAGATACGCAGTATTTT.

This clonotype occurred a few times. This rearrangement joins TRBV24-1 to TRBJ1-1; D call uncertain. CDR1 is KGHDR and CDR2 is SFDVKD in the germline V gene. This CDR3 region has 12 residues. The V and J ends lost 3 bases and 10 bases respectively, with 11 bases between them. This chain's CDR3 is CATSDPGDRAFF. CDR3 sequence (DNA): TGTGCCACCAGTGATCCGGGAGATAGAGCTTTCTTT.

This clonotype has just a few counts. This sequence joins TRBV12-3 or TRBV12-4 and TRBJ1-2, with D possibly TRBD1 on 6 matching bases. The CDR3 contains 15 residues. Between the trimmed V and J ends, which lost 5 bases and 2 bases, there was a span of 15 bases. The CDR3 protein is CASSPRGRGNYGYTF. The CDR3 bases are TGTGCCAGCAGTCCCCGAGGCAGGGGCAACTATGGCTACACCTTC.

The chain is built from TRBV3-1 and TRBJ2-1; 8 bases line up with TRBD2. Germline CDR1 and CDR2: LGHDT and YNNKEL (reference sequence). The CDR3 has 17 residues. J was trimmed by 0 bases and V by 1 base; bases with no gene match: 5. CDR3 in DNA: TGTGCCAGCAGCCAAGGACTAGCGCCGAACTCCTACAATGAGCAGTTCTTC. It translates to CASSQGLAPNSYNEQFF.

Many counts were recorded for this clonotype. The chain employs TRBV6-5 and TRBJ2-7; D gene unclear. The V end lost 0 bases, the J end lost 2 bases, and 8 bases lay between the germline ends. The CDR3 has 14 amino acids. Germline V gene data show CDR1 as MNHEY and CDR2 as SVGAGI. In nucleotides, the CDR3 is TGTGCCAGCAGTTACTCGAACGCAGCCTACGAGCAGTACTTC. The encoded protein is CASSYSNAAYEQYF.

This clonotype was seen a few times. The chain joins TRBV2 to TRBJ1-6; perhaps TRBD1 as D (5 bases). Germline V gives CDR1 SNHLY, CDR2 FYNNEI. Trimming cost V 4 bases and J 9 bases, with 22 bases left between them. The CDR3 runs to 17 residues. The DNA of the CDR3 is TGTGCCAGCAGTGCTCGCGGGACTCCCACCGGGATTTCACCCCTCCACTTT. Encoded protein: CASSARGTPTGISPLHF.

The table lists this clonotype with a few counts. The rearrangement links TRBV6-5 to TRBJ1-2; D is perhaps TRBD1 (5 bases). The CDR3 has 16 amino acids. From germline, CDR1 is MNHEY and CDR2 SVGAGI. V lost 0 bases and J lost 1, with 12 bases in between. The CDR3 DNA follows: TGTGCCAGCAGTTACTCGGGGGGAATGGGTAACTATGGCTACACCTTC. This translates into CASSYSGGMGNYGYTF.

This rearrangement joins TRBV21-1 to TRBJ2-1; the table assigns TRBD2, which was not confirmed against the DNA. TRBV21-1 counts as a pseudogene. CDR3 size: 15 residues. The CDR3 here is CASSKKAGERNEQFF. The CDR3 region has the DNA TGTGCCAGCAGCAAAAAAGCGGGAGAGCGCAATGAGCAGTTCTTC.

This clonotype was seen at least ten times. The chain has TRBV12-3 or TRBV12-4 and TRBJ2-2; D gene uncertain. This CDR3 region has 12 residues. V lost 3 bases to trimming and J lost 7 bases, with 6 bases between them. This CDR3 is CASSFSSGELFF. The DNA of the CDR3 is TGTGCCAGCAGTTTCTCTAGCGGGGAGCTGTTTTTT.

V gene TRBV18 combines with J gene TRBJ2-5; 8 bases line up with TRBD1. Germline V gene sequence: CDR1 KGHSH, CDR2 LQKENI. CDR3 length equals 16 residues. J lost 5 bases, V lost 0 bases, and 8 bases had no gene match. In DNA, the CDR3 is TGTGCCAGCTCACCACCCCCAGGGGGCGAGGTTGAGACCCAGTACTTC. Its protein is CASSPPPGGEVETQYF.

The V gene is TRBV25-1, the J gene TRBJ1-2; tentative D call: TRBD1 (6 bases). Trimming took 6 bases from V and 3 from J, leaving 29 bases between them. In germline, CDR1 is MGHDK, CDR2 SYGVNS. This CDR3 spans 19 amino acids. Here the CDR3 DNA reads TGTGCCAGCAGCTCACCGTTAAAAACCCAGGGGAGGGTGGACTATGGCTACACCTTC. Translated, it gives CASSSPLKTQGRVDYGYTF.

The chain carries TRBV20-1 and TRBJ2-7, with 9 bases that match TRBD1. This CDR3 comprises 17 residues. Germline V gene sequence: CDR1 DFQATT, CDR2 SNEGSKA (reference sequence). V was pared by 5 bases and J by 2 bases, with 16 bases of the junction left unmatched. The CDR3 coding sequence is TGCAGTGCTCGCGTGGACAGGGGCGAAATCAATGCCTACGAGCAGTACTTC. It is translated as CSARVDRGEINAYEQYF.

There are a few counts of this clonotype. CDR3 in DNA: TGTGCCAGCAGCGTGGAAGGGTCCAGGGGTGGTGGCTACACCTTC. As protein: CASSVEGSRGGGYTF. The chain employs TRBV3-1 and TRBJ1-2, with TRBD1 as a possible D gene (6 bases). The CDR3 extends over 15 amino acids. Looked up from germline, CDR1 is LGHDT and CDR2 is YNNKEL (reference sequence). V lost 5 bases to trimming and J lost 7 bases, with 20 bases between them.

The J gene is TRBJ2-1, the V gene TRBV7-6; no firm D call. V lost 5 bases and J 4 bases, leaving 21 bases between the germline ends. Germline CDR1 and CDR2: SGHVS and FNYEAQ. The CDR3 spans 17 residues. The CDR3 protein is CASSPSVARVKYNEQFF. For the CDR3, the DNA is TGTGCCAGCAGCCCCTCGGTCGCCAGAGTAAAATACAATGAGCAGTTCTTC.

The genes are TRBV5-1 and TRBJ1-1; tentatively, D is TRBD1 (5 bases). From germline, CDR1 is SGHRS and CDR2 YFSETQ. Trimming pared 0 bases from V and 6 bases from J, leaving 9 bases between. The CDR3 sequence is 13 residues long. The CDR3 nucleotides read TGCGCCAGCAGCTTGGACAGGAGCGCTGAAGCTTTCTTT. It codes for CASSLDRSAEAFF.

The chain is built from TRBV15 and TRBJ2-1, with D unresolved. This CDR3 contains 12 residues. V was shortened by 2 bases and J by 4 bases, with 3 bases between the two germline ends. CDR1 and CDR2 from the germline V gene are LNHNV and YYDKDF (reference sequence). The CDR3 reads CATSRQYNEQFF. The CDR3, as DNA: TGTGCCACCAGCAGACAGTACAATGAGCAGTTCTTC.

The chain carries TRBV5-5 and TRBJ2-1; 10 positions match TRBD1. V shed 4 bases and J 9 bases; nucleotides not matched to a gene: 10. Germline V gene lookup returns CDR1 SGHKS and CDR2 YYEKEE (reference sequence). The CDR3 runs to 15 residues. The CDR3 DNA reads as TGTGCCAGCAGCCAGGGACAGGGGTTGCGCGGTGAGCAGTTCTTC. It codes for CASSQGQGLRGEQFF.

The chain carries TRBV7-3 and TRBJ2-3; D might be TRBD2 (5 bases). Between the trimmed V and J ends, which lost 5 bases and 6 bases, there was a span of 15 bases. The CDR3 extends over 14 amino acids. From germline, CDR1 is SGHTA and CDR2 FQGTGA. The CDR3 is CASSPEGSVDTQYF. DNA for the CDR3: TGTGCCAGCAGCCCTGAGGGAAGTGTGGATACGCAGTATTTT.

The sample holds a few counts of this clonotype. The chain employs TRBV9 and TRBJ1-2; D unclear. The CDR3 sequence is 15 residues long. Per germline, CDR1 SGDLS and CDR2 YYNGEE. V dropped 0 bases and J dropped 7 bases, with 16 bases sitting between them. CDR3 nucleotides: TGTGCCAGCAGCGTAGAGGCTTTGGGGATTGGTGGCTACACCTTC. Translating gives CASSVEALGIGGYTF.

This clonotype was seen more than once but under ten times. This chain connects TRBV20-1 to TRBJ2-3, with 10 bases aligning to TRBD2. Germline-derived CDR1 and CDR2 are DFQATT and SNEGSKA (reference sequence). Trimming at V came to 0 bases and at J to 6 bases, leaving 12 bases not matched to a gene. The CDR3 length is 17 residues. In DNA form, the CDR3 reads TGCAGTGCTAGAGATACATGGGTAGCGGGGGGCAGGGATACGCAGTATTTT. Translation: CSARDTWVAGGRDTQYF.

This clonotype was observed a few times. The chain links TRBV12-3 or TRBV12-4 to TRBJ2-3; 8 bases are a match to TRBD1. The length of the CDR3 is 16 residues. With V trimmed by 6 bases and J by 2 bases, 10 bases remained unmatched. The CDR3 is CASSSGATGVTDTQYF. The CDR3 DNA sequence: TGTGCCAGCAGCTCGGGGGCGACAGGGGTCACAGATACGCAGTATTTT.

The chain links TRBV5-1 to TRBJ2-5; D perhaps matches TRBD1 (6 bases). Trimming removed 8 bases from V and 1 base from J, with 15 bases in between. This CDR3 has 14 residues. Per the germline V gene, CDR1 is SGHRS and CDR2 is YFSETQ. CDR3 in amino acids: CASRERDTQETQYF. CDR3 nucleotides: TGCGCCAGTAGGGAACGGGACACCCAAGAGACCCAGTACTTC.

The rearrangement links TRBV4-3 to TRBJ2-1, with 8 bases aligning to TRBD2. Germline V gene data show CDR1 as LGHNA and CDR2 as YSLEER. This CDR3 contains 15 residues. V was pared by 4 bases and J by 9 bases, with 11 bases of the junction left unmatched. This CDR3 reads CASSPLGAGVTEQFF. The CDR3 bases are TGCGCCAGCAGCCCACTCGGAGCGGGAGTCACTGAGCAGTTCTTC.

This clonotype was picked up a small number of times. The chain uses TRBV7-9 and TRBJ1-2; 8 bases are shared with TRBD1. With 3 bases clipped from V and 7 bases from J, the junction kept 4 bases outside the gene matches. Germline-derived CDR1 and CDR2 are SEHNR and FQNEAQ (reference sequence). This CDR3 is built from 13 residues. The CDR3 sequence is CASSFRQGAGYTF. CDR3 DNA: TGTGCCAGCAGCTTTAGGCAGGGGGCTGGCTACACCTTC.